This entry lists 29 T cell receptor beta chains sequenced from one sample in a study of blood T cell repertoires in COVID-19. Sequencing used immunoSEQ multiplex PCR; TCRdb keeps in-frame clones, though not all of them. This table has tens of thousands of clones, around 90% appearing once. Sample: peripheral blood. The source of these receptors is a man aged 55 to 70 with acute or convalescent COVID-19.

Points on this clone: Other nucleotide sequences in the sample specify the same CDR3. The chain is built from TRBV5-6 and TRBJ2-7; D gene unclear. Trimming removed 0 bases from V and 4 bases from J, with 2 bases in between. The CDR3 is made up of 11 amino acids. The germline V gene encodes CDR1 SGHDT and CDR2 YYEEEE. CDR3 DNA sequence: TGTGCCAGCAGCTTGGCGTACGAGCAGTACTTC. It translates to CASSLAYEQYF.

CDR3 sequence (DNA): TGTGCCAGCAGCGCCGACGGGACAGGATCCGAGCAGTACTTC. This sequence encodes CASSADGTGSEQYF. This rearrangement joins TRBV7-9 to TRBJ2-7, with 8 bases matching TRBD1. There are 14 residues in the CDR3. Germline CDR1 is SEHNR and CDR2 is FQNEAQ (reference sequence). Losses at the gene ends were 5 bases for V and 6 bases for J; bases not matched to a gene: 9. The full variable domain, rest sourced from reference TRBV7-9 and TRBJ2-7, is DTGVSQNPRHKITKRGQNVTFRCDPISEHNRLYWYRQTLGQGPEFLTYFQNEAQLEKSRLLSDRFSAERPKGSFSTLEIQRTEQGDSAMYLCASSADGTGSEQYFGPGTRLTVT.

In DNA form, the CDR3 reads TGCGCCAGCAGCTTGGAGGGGACAGAGACCTTCACTGAAGCTTTCTTT. Translation gives CASSLEGTETFTEAFF. The chain is built from TRBV5-1 and TRBJ1-1; 7 nucleotides line up with TRBD1. Germline V CDR1 and CDR2: SGHRS, YFSETQ. V dropped 0 bases and J dropped 4; count of bases not matched to a gene: 9. The CDR3 runs to 16 residues. Full variable domain (missing parts from reference TRBV5-1 and TRBJ1-1): KAGVTQTPRYLIKTRGQQVTLSCSPISGHRSVSWYQQTPGQGLQFLFEYFSETQRNKGNFPGRFSGRQFSNSRSEMNVSTLELGDSALYLCASSLEGTETFTEAFFGQGTRLTVV.

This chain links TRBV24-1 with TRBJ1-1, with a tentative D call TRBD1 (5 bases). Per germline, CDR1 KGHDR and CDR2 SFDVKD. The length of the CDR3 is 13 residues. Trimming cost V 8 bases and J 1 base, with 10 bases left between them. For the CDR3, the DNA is TGTGCCACCACCTCCGGACAGAACACTGAAGCTTTCTTT. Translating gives CATTSGQNTEAFF.

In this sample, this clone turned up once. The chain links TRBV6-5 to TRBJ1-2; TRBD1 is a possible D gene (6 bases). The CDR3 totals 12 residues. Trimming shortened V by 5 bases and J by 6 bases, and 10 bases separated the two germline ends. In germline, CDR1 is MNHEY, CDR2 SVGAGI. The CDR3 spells CASSPTGDGYTF. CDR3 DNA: TGTGCCAGCAGTCCGACAGGAGATGGCTACACCTTC.

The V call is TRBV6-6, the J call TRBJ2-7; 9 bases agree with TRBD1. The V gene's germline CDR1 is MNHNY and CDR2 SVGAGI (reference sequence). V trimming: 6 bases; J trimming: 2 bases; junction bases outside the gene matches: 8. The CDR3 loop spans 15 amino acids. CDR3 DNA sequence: TGTGCCAGCAGGCACAGGGGGCTAACCCCCTACGAGCAGTACTTC. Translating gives CASRHRGLTPYEQYF.

CDR3 protein: CASSFRMTGNYGYTF. Written as DNA, the CDR3 is TGTGCCAGCAGTTTTCGGATGACAGGGAACTATGGCTACACCTTC. The chain couples TRBV27 to TRBJ1-2; 7 bases line up with TRBD1. Germline trimming cut 3 bases from V and 2 bases from J; bases unmatched to any gene: 6. In germline, CDR1 is MNHEY, CDR2 SMNVEV (reference sequence). This CDR3 spans 15 amino acids.

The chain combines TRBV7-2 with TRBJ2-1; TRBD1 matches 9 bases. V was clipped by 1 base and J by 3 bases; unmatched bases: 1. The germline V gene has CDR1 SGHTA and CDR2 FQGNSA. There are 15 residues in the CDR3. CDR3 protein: CASSLGTGVYNEQFF. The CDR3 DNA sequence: TGTGCCAGCAGCTTAGGGACAGGGGTCTACAATGAGCAGTTCTTC.

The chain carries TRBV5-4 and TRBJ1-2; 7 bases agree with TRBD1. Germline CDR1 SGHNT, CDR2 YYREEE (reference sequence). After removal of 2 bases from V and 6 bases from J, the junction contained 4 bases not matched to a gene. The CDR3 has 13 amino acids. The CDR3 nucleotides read TGTGCCAGCAGCTTAGGGGGCGCGGATGGCTACACCTTC. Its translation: CASSLGGADGYTF.

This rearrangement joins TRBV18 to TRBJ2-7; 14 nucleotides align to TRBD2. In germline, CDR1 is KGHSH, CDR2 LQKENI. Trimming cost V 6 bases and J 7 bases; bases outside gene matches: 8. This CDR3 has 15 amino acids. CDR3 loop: CASSPTSGGAGEQYF. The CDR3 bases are TGTGCCAGCTCCCCGACTAGCGGGGGGGCGGGGGAGCAGTACTTC.

CDR3 bases: TGTGCCAGCAGCGTGACTAGCGGATCCTACAATGAGCAGTTCTTC. Translation: CASSVTSGSYNEQFF. This chain links TRBV5-5 with TRBJ2-1; 9 bases agree with TRBD2. V shed 4 bases, J shed 1 base, and the junction held 3 bases outside the gene matches. This CDR3 spans 15 amino acids. CDR1 is SGHKS, CDR2 YYEKEE, per germline (reference sequence).

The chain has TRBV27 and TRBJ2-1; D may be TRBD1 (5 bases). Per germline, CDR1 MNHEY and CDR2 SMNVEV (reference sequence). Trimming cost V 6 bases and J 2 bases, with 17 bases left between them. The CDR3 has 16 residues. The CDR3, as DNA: TGTGCCAGCAGCGACAGTTCCTTGCCGACCTACAATGAGCAGTTCTTC. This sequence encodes CASSDSSLPTYNEQFF.

CDR3 protein: CASSVAGGGGNTIYF. The DNA for the CDR3 is TGTGCCAGCAGCGTAGCTGGGGGCGGTGGAAACACCATATATTTT. The rearrangement uses TRBV9 and TRBJ1-3; D may be TRBD1 (6 bases). The CDR3 contains 15 residues. CDR1 is SGDLS, CDR2 YYNGEE, per germline. V dropped 0 bases and J dropped 3 bases, with 10 bases sitting between them.

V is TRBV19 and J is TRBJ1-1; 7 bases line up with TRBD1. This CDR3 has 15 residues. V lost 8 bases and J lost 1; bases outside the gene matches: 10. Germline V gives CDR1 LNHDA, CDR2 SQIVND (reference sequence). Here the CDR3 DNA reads TGTGCCAGTTCCTCCCCCCGGGACAGGAACACTGAAGCTTTCTTT. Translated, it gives CASSSPRDRNTEAFF.

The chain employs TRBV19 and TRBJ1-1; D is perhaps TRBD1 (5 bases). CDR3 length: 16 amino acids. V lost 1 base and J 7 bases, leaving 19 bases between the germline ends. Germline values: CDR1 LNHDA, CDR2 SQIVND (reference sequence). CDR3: CASSIGGTWGAVEAFF. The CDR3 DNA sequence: TGTGCCAGTAGTATAGGGGGGACTTGGGGCGCCGTTGAAGCTTTCTTT.

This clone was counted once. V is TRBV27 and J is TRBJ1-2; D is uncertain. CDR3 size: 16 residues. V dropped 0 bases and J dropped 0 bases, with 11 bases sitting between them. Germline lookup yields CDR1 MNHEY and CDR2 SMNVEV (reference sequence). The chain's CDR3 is CASSLSTGSTNYGYTF. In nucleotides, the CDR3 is TGTGCCAGCAGTTTATCCACCGGGTCTACTAACTATGGCTACACCTTC.

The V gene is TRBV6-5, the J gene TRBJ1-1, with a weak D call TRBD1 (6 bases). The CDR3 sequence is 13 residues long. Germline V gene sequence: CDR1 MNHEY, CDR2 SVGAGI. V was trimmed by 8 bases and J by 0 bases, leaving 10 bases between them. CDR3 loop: CASVDRMNTEAFF. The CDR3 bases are TGTGCCAGCGTTGACAGGATGAACACTGAAGCTTTCTTT.

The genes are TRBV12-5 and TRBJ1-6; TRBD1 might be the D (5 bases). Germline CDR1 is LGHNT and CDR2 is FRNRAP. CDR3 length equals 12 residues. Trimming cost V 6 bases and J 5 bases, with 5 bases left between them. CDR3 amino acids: CASGTDNSPLHF. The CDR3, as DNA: TGTGCTAGTGGGACAGATAATTCACCCCTCCACTTT.

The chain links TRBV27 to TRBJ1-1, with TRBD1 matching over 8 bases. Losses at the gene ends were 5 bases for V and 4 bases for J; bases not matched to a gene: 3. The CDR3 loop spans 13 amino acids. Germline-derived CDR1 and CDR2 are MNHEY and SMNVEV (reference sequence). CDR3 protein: CASSADRGTEAFF. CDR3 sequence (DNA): TGTGCCAGCAGTGCCGACAGGGGCACTGAAGCTTTCTTT.

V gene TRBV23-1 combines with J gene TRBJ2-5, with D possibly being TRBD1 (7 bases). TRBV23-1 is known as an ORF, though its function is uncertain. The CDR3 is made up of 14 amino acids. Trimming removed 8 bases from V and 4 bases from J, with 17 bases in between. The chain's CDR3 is CASRTSGGGETQYF. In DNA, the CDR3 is TGCGCCAGCCGGACCTCAGGGGGAGGAGAGACCCAGTACTTC.

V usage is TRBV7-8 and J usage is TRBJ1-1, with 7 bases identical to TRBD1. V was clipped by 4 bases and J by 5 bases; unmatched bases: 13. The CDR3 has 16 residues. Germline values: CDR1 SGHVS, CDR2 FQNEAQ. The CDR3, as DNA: TGTGCCAGCAGCTCCCTGTCGACAGGGATGAGAACTGAAGCTTTCTTT. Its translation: CASSSLSTGMRTEAFF.

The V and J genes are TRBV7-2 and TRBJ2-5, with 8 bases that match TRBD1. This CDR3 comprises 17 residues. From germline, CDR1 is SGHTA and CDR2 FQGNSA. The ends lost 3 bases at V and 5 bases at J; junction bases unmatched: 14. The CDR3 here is CASSFPTDRASDETQYF. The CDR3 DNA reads TGTGCCAGCAGCTTTCCGACGGACAGGGCTAGCGACGAGACCCAGTACTTC.

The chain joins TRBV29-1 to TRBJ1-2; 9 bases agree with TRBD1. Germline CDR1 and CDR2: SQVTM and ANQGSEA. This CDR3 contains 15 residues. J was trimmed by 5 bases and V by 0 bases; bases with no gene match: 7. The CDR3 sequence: CSVEDSDRGNYGYTF. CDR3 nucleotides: TGCAGCGTTGAAGATTCTGACAGGGGGAATTATGGCTACACCTTC.

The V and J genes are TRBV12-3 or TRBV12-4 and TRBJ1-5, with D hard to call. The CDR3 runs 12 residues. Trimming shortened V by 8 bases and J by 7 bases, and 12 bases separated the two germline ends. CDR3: CASRSGGQPQHF. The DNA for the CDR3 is TGTGCCAGCCGCTCTGGAGGACAGCCCCAGCATTTT.

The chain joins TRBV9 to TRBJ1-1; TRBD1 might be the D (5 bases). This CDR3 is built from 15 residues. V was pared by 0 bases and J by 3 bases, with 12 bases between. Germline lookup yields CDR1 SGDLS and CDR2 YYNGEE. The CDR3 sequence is CASSVVQGGDTEAFF. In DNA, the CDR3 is TGTGCCAGCAGCGTAGTTCAGGGAGGGGACACTGAAGCTTTCTTT.

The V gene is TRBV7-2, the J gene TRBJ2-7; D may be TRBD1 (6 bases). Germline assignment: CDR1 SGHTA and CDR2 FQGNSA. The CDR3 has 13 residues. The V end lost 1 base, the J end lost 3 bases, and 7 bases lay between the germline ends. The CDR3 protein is CASSLEQGYEQYF. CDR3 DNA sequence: TGTGCCAGCAGCTTAGAACAGGGCTACGAGCAGTACTTC.

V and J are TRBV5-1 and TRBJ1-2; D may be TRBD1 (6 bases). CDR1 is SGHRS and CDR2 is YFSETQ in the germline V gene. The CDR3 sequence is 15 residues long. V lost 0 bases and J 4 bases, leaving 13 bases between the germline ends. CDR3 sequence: CASSLDRANLYGYTF. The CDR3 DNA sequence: TGCGCCAGCAGCTTGGACAGGGCAAATCTCTATGGCTACACCTTC.

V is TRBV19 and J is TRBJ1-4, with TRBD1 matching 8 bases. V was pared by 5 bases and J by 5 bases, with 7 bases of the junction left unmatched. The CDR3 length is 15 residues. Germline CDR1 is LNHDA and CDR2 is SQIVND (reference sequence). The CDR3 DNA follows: TGTGCCAGTAGTGTCCCGGGACAGGCGAATGAAAAACTGTTTTTT. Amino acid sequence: CASSVPGQANEKLFF.

The CDR3 DNA follows: TGCGCCAGCCGCAGGGACAGCGGAACTAATTCACCCCTCCACTTT. It specifies CASRRDSGTNSPLHF. The chain joins TRBV5-1 to TRBJ1-6, with TRBD1 matching over 7 bases. The trim removed 7 bases at V and 6 bases at J, leaving 10 bases unmatched. The CDR3 extends over 15 amino acids. Looked up from germline, CDR1 is SGHRS and CDR2 is YFSETQ.